The 25 T cell receptor beta chains listed next were all sequenced from one sample in a study of T cells after yellow fever vaccination. From the 5' RACE reads, TCRdb called clonotypes with MiXCR, one entry per CDR3 protein. The repertoire consists of almost 600,000 distinct CDR3 sequences, with roughly 14% occurring once and the leading ten covering over 13%. The sample in question was PBMCs, obtained on the day of the yellow fever booster vaccination. The receptor source for this set is a man between 25 and 39 years old who received the YFV17D yellow fever vaccine.

The rearrangement joins TRBV7-2 to TRBJ2-7; 12 bases map to TRBD2. The CDR3 contains 15 residues. The junction had 8 bases not matched to a gene; V was cut back by 5 bases and J by 6 bases. In germline, CDR1 is SGHTA, CDR2 FQGNSA. CDR3 in DNA: TGTGCCAGCAGCCTCCGACTAGCGGGAGCTCCCGAGCAGTACTTC. This encodes CASSLRLAGAPEQYF.

This chain uses TRBV4-3 with TRBJ1-1; 9 bases line up with TRBD1. Losses at the gene ends were 4 bases for V and 5 bases for J; bases not matched to a gene: 8. The length of the CDR3 is 15 residues. Germline V CDR1 and CDR2: LGHNA, YSLEER. The CDR3 reads CASSREQGARTEAFF. CDR3 nucleotide sequence: TGCGCCAGCAGCCGCGAACAGGGGGCGCGGACTGAAGCTTTCTTT.

The J gene is TRBJ1-1, the V gene TRBV6-2 or TRBV6-3; D is undetermined. V was shortened by 5 bases and J by 1 base, with 5 bases between the two germline ends. Germline CDR1 MNHEY, CDR2 SVGEGT. The CDR3 has 12 residues. CDR3 in DNA: TGTGCCAGCAGTCCATGGAACACTGAAGCTTTCTTT. Translated, it gives CASSPWNTEAFF.

The chain links TRBV5-6 to TRBJ2-4; 10 nucleotides match TRBD1. Germline V gives CDR1 SGHDT, CDR2 YYEEEE. V dropped 4 bases and J dropped 9; count of bases not matched to a gene: 7. The CDR3 consists of 14 residues. The CDR3: CASSTGTGVGIQYF. The CDR3, as DNA: TGTGCCAGCAGCACCGGGACAGGGGTCGGCATTCAGTACTTC.

This clonotype was observed a handful of times. This chain links TRBV20-1 with TRBJ2-3; D is undetermined. Per the germline V gene, CDR1 is DFQATT and CDR2 is SNEGSKA (reference sequence). Trimming took 0 bases from V and 3 from J, leaving 19 bases between them. The CDR3 covers 17 residues. The CDR3, as DNA: TGCAGTGCTAGAGATAAGTGGGCAGGATGGAGTACAGATACGCAGTATTTT. It is translated as CSARDKWAGWSTDTQYF.

At least ten counts were recorded for this clonotype. The chain links TRBV7-2 to TRBJ1-6; D call uncertain. CDR1 is SGHTA, CDR2 FQGNSA, per germline. The CDR3 is 14 residues long. Trimming took off 2 bases at V and 10 bases at J, with 12 bases between the two ends. CDR3 in amino acids: CASSLRAVGSPLHF. The DNA for the CDR3 is TGTGCCAGCAGCTTAAGGGCAGTTGGCTCACCCCTCCACTTT.

Only a few counts were recorded for this clonotype. CDR3 sequence (DNA): TGCGCCAGCAGCTTGGAGCCTAGCGGGAGATACGAGCAGTACTTC. This gives the protein CASSLEPSGRYEQYF. J is TRBJ2-7 and V is TRBV5-1, with 10 positions matching TRBD2. The length of the CDR3 is 15 residues. CDR1 and CDR2 (germline): SGHRS, YFSETQ. V lost 0 bases to trimming and J lost 4 bases; unmatched junction nucleotides: 4. The full variable domain, completed using reference TRBV5-1 and TRBJ2-7, is KAGVTQTPRYLIKTRGQQVTLSCSPISGHRSVSWYQQTPGQGLQFLFEYFSETQRNKGNFPGRFSGRQFSNSRSEMNVSTLELGDSALYLCASSLEPSGRYEQYFGPGTRLTVT.

This clonotype was recorded a few times. The chain has TRBV11-2 and TRBJ2-7; 7 bases are shared with TRBD2. CDR3 length equals 17 residues. The V and J ends lost 2 bases and 0 bases, in that order; junction bases with no gene match: 10. Germline V gene lookup returns CDR1 SGHAT and CDR2 FQNNGV. CDR3 nucleotides: TGTGCCAGCAGCTTATTAGCGGGTGTTTTCCCCTCCTACGAGCAGTACTTC. Translated, it gives CASSLLAGVFPSYEQYF. The full variable domain, in which reference TRBV11-2 and TRBJ2-7 provide the parts outside the CDR3, is EAGVAQSPRYKIIEKRQSVAFWCNPISGHATLYWYQQILGQGPKLLIQFQNNGVVDDSQLPKDRFSAERLKGVDSTLKIQPAKLEDSAVYLCASSLLAGVFPSYEQYFGPGTRLTVT.

This sequence joins TRBV5-5 and TRBJ2-1; D ambiguous. The CDR3 is 12 residues long. Germline V lookup: CDR1 SGHKS, CDR2 YYEKEE (reference sequence). Trimming removed 0 bases from V and 10 bases from J, with 8 bases in between. The CDR3 DNA follows: TGTGCCAGCAGCTTGGGAGATTTGGAGCAGTTCTTC. Its protein product is CASSLGDLEQFF.

This clonotype was detected only a few times. The rearrangement uses TRBV19 and TRBJ2-7; TRBD2 might be the D (6 bases). CDR1 and CDR2 (germline): LNHDA, SQIVND (reference sequence). The CDR3 is 13 amino acids. Trimming stripped 4 bases from V and 6 bases from J, with 13 bases between. Here the CDR3 DNA reads TGTGCCAGTAGTACTAGGAGGGGTTTCGAGCAGTACTTC. Its protein is CASSTRRGFEQYF.

J is TRBJ1-1 and V is TRBV18, with no clear D. The germline V gene has CDR1 KGHSH and CDR2 LQKENI. V dropped 0 bases and J dropped 5 bases, with 7 bases sitting between them. The length of the CDR3 is 13 residues. The CDR3 loop is CASSPPSLTEAFF. CDR3 sequence (DNA): TGTGCCAGCTCACCACCGTCCCTGACTGAAGCTTTCTTT.

This clonotype appeared a few times. V usage is TRBV7-2 and J usage is TRBJ1-4; D not certain. V dropped 5 bases and J dropped 7 bases, with 11 bases sitting between them. The CDR3 is made up of 13 amino acids. The V gene's germline CDR1 is SGHTA and CDR2 FQGNSA. The CDR3 DNA reads as TGTGCCAGCAGCGCTGACGGTCGTGAAAAACTGTTTTTT. This gives the protein CASSADGREKLFF.

The table lists this clonotype with many counts. The CDR3 protein is CASSDRLWGEQFF. CDR3 DNA sequence: TGCGCCAGCAGCGACCGACTCTGGGGTGAGCAGTTCTTC. V gene TRBV4-3 combines with J gene TRBJ2-1; D remains unclear. The ends were cut back, 5 bases at V and 9 bases at J, with 14 bases in the middle. Germline V lookup: CDR1 LGHNA, CDR2 YSLEER. The CDR3 has 13 amino acids.

The J gene is TRBJ2-2, the V gene TRBV28; no firm D call. CDR1 is MDHEN and CDR2 is SYDVKM in the germline V gene. The V and J ends lost 5 bases and 1 base respectively, with 14 bases between them. The CDR3 length is 16 residues. This chain's CDR3 is CASSPLLDQNTGELFF. The CDR3 DNA follows: TGTGCCAGCAGTCCCCTTTTGGACCAGAACACCGGGGAGCTGTTTTTT.

This chain's CDR3 is CSAVAHKGLKTQYF. DNA of the CDR3: TGCAGTGCAGTGGCCCATAAGGGCCTTAAGACCCAGTACTTC. The chain couples TRBV20-1 to TRBJ2-5; no firm D call. V was clipped by 6 bases and J by 6 bases, with 20 bases between them. Germline lookup yields CDR1 DFQATT and CDR2 SNEGSKA (reference sequence). This CDR3 contains 14 residues.

The rearrangement links TRBV6-1 to TRBJ2-5; TRBD1 is a possible D gene (6 bases). The CDR3 runs to 14 residues. Germline CDR1 reads MNHNS; CDR2 reads SASEGT. Trimming took 7 bases from V and 5 from J, leaving 17 bases between them. The CDR3 here is CASTEGGMRETQYF. In DNA form, the CDR3 reads TGTGCCAGCACCGAAGGGGGAATGCGGGAGACCCAGTACTTC.

At least ten counts were recorded for this clonotype. The chain couples TRBV7-2 to TRBJ2-5; TRBD2 aligns across 8 bases. The V and J ends lost 5 bases and 4 bases, in that order; junction bases with no gene match: 9. This CDR3 is 15 amino acids long. Germline values: CDR1 SGHTA, CDR2 FQGNSA. This CDR3 reads CASSNYLAGTETQYF. The CDR3 DNA reads TGTGCCAGCAGCAACTATCTAGCGGGTACAGAGACCCAGTACTTC.

The chain combines TRBV19 with TRBJ2-3; 11 nucleotides agree with TRBD1. The CDR3 length is 14 residues. The germline gives CDR1 LNHDA, CDR2 SQIVND (reference sequence). J lost 5 bases, V lost 6 bases, and 4 bases had no gene match. The CDR3 here is CASRDRGHQDTQYF. The DNA of the CDR3 is TGTGCCAGTAGGGACAGGGGGCATCAAGATACGCAGTATTTT. Combining the CDR3 with reference TRBV19 and TRBJ2-3 gives the whole variable domain DGGITQSPKYLFRKEGQNVTLSCEQNLNHDAMYWYRQDPGQGLRLIYYSQIVNDFQKGDIAEGYSVSREKKESFPLTVTSAQKNPTAFYLCASRDRGHQDTQYFGPGTRLTVL.

In this sample, this clonotype turned up many times. Relative to the germline gene, one junction end is altered; a read error may explain this. The chain is built from TRBV5-1 and TRBJ2-6; weak D call: TRBD2 (6 bases). Germline CDR1 SGHRS, CDR2 YFSETQ. CDR3 length equals 15 residues. CDR3 nucleotide sequence: TGTGCCAGCAGCTTAGGAGGGGCTGGGGCCAACGTCCTGACTTTC. Translating gives CASSLGGAGANVLTF.

This clonotype appeared a few times. The chain is built from TRBV20-1 and TRBJ2-3, with 8 bases lining up with TRBD1. There are 16 residues in the CDR3. Germline V gene data show CDR1 as DFQATT and CDR2 as SNEGSKA (reference sequence). After removal of 0 bases from V and 5 bases from J, the junction contained 10 bases not matched to a gene. This chain's CDR3 is CSARDYMTGAGDTQYF. CDR3 sequence (DNA): TGCAGTGCTAGAGATTATATGACAGGGGCGGGAGATACGCAGTATTTT.

This clonotype was observed a few times. The rearrangement links TRBV5-1 to TRBJ1-6, with 12 bases aligning to TRBD1. V shed 5 bases, J shed 11 bases, and the junction held 8 bases outside the gene matches. In germline, CDR1 is SGHRS, CDR2 YFSETQ. The CDR3 totals 15 residues. CDR3 sequence: CASSTGTGGYPPLHF. The DNA for the CDR3 is TGCGCCAGCAGTACCGGGACAGGGGGCTATCCACCCCTCCACTTT. Supplemented by reference TRBV5-1 and TRBJ1-6, the full variable domain reads KAGVTQTPRYLIKTRGQQVTLSCSPISGHRSVSWYQQTPGQGLQFLFEYFSETQRNKGNFPGRFSGRQFSNSRSEMNVSTLELGDSALYLCASSTGTGGYPPLHFGNGTRLTVT.

This clonotype was seen only once. This sequence joins TRBV10-3 and TRBJ1-1; TRBD1 agrees at 7 bases. Germline V CDR1 and CDR2: ENHRY, SYGVKD. After removal of 2 bases from V and 2 bases from J, the junction contained 8 bases not matched to a gene. The CDR3 consists of 16 residues. CDR3 amino acids: CAISERSGQRNTEAFF. The CDR3 DNA reads TGTGCCATCAGTGAGCGCTCGGGACAGCGAAACACTGAAGCTTTCTTT.

This rearrangement joins TRBV10-3 to TRBJ2-7, with 7 bases lining up with TRBD1. The germline gives CDR1 ENHRY, CDR2 SYGVKD. Trimming at V came to 8 bases and at J to 5 bases, leaving 3 bases not matched to a gene. This CDR3 contains 11 residues. The CDR3, as DNA: TGTGCCATCGCACAGGGGAACGAGCAGTACTTC. This encodes CAIAQGNEQYF.

The rearrangement links TRBV7-2 to TRBJ2-5, with D perhaps being TRBD1 or TRBD2 (5 bases each). The germline V gene has CDR1 SGHTA and CDR2 FQGNSA. This CDR3 spans 14 amino acids. V was cut by 2 bases and J by 3 bases, with 10 bases left in between. CDR3 in DNA: TGTGCCAGCAGCTTATGGGACGAGGAAGAGACCCAGTACTTC. It translates to CASSLWDEEETQYF.

This clonotype has only a few counts. This sequence joins TRBV27 and TRBJ1-2, with D tentatively TRBD1 (6 bases). Germline CDR1 reads MNHEY; CDR2 reads SMNVEV (reference sequence). The CDR3 has 13 amino acids. V was trimmed by 5 bases and J by 7 bases, leaving 14 bases between them. The chain's CDR3 is CASSAEGGGGYTF. CDR3 bases: TGTGCCAGCAGTGCGGAGGGGGGCGGTGGCTACACCTTC.